The 18 T cell receptor delta chains reported below all come from one sample, sequenced in a study of gamma-delta T cells after stem cell transplantation. TCRdb repeated clone calling on the RT-PCR reads with CATT. Here the sample spans 15,000 to 17,000 delta-chain clones, 9.4% being singletons. The sample comprised gamma-delta T cells. These receptors came from a human donor. It is not recorded whose cells these are; they may come from a transplant donor.

This clone was recorded many times. The V and J genes are TRDV2 and TRDJ1, with unresolved D. With 0 bases removed from V and 0 bases from J, the gap between germline ends came to 16 bases. The length of the CDR3 is 17 residues. CDR1 is GEAIGNYY, CDR2 EKD, per germline. This CDR3 reads CACDTRVSARDTDKLIF. CDR3 sequence (DNA): TGTGCCTGTGACACCCGCGTGTCCGCCCGTGACACCGATAAACTCATCTTT.

This chain links TRDV3 with TRDJ1; the D is unclear. V lost 2 bases, J lost 0 bases, and 16 bases lay in between. There are 15 residues in the CDR3. The germline V gene encodes CDR1 TVYSNPD and CDR2 GDNSRS (reference sequence). The DNA for the CDR3 is TGTGCCTTTTCACGCAGGCCGCGGTACACCGATAAACTCATCTTT. Translated, it gives CAFSRRPRYTDKLIF.

In this sample, this clone turned up a few times. The junction departs from germline at one end; a sequencing error may be responsible. The J gene is TRDJ1, the V gene TRDV2, with D possibly TRDD3 on 6 matching bases. The CDR3 spans 19 residues. CDR1 is GEAIGNYY and CDR2 is EKD in the germline V gene. The CDR3 reads CACDIGALQVDTRTDNLIF. As DNA, the CDR3 is TGTGCCTGTGACATAGGTGCCTTGCAGGTGGATACTCGAACCGATAACCTCATCTTT.

In the case of this clone: TCRdb attributes to this sequence the protein of a much larger clone, which differs from the DNA translation at residue 4; a read error is likely, and the protein displayed is translated from the DNA. The chain couples TRDV2 to TRDJ1; 8 nucleotides line up with TRDD3. Germline CDR1 and CDR2: GEAIGNYY and EKD. The CDR3 is made up of 19 amino acids. Germline trimming cut 5 bases from V and 1 base from J; bases unmatched to any gene: 20. The CDR3, as DNA: TGTGCCTGTGGCCCTTTGTTTGGCTACCAGGGGGATAGCACCGATAAACTCATCTTT. It is translated as CACGPLFGYQGDSTDKLIF.

At least ten counts were recorded for this clone. Other DNA sequences in the same sample also yield this CDR3. The rearrangement joins TRDV2 to TRDJ1; 8 positions match TRDD3. Germline loops: CDR1 GEAIGNYY, CDR2 EKD. The CDR3 runs to 15 residues. The J segment lost 7 bases and the V segment lost 5 bases, leaving 14 bases of the junction unmatched. The CDR3 region is CACVPRGDRGAKLIF. CDR3 nucleotides: TGTGCCTGTGTCCCTCGGGGGGATAGGGGGGCTAAACTCATCTTT.

As regards this clone: The TCRdb protein, from a much larger clone, departs from this DNA's translation at residue 3, likely by read error; the protein shown derives from the DNA. At the DNA level, this CDR3 is encoded by other sequences in the same sample as well. The rearrangement links TRDV1 to TRDJ1; D is unclear. Germline V gene data show CDR1 as TSWWSYY and CDR2 as QGS. This CDR3 is 17 amino acids long. Written as DNA, the CDR3 is TGTGCTCGTGGGAAACGAATCACATTTCGGGCGTCCGATAAACTCATCTTT. It codes for CARGKRITFRASDKLIF.

There are many counts of this clone. The protein held in TCRdb is that of a much larger clone and does not match this DNA's translation at residue 15, likely because of a read error; the protein shown is translated from the DNA. The chain employs TRDV2 and TRDJ1, with D possibly being TRDD3 (6 bases). The CDR3 consists of 17 residues. Germline values: CDR1 GEAIGNYY, CDR2 EKD. This chain's CDR3 is CACDTVGDLAYTDKHIF. In DNA form, the CDR3 reads TGTGCCTGTGACACAGTCGGGGATCTGGCCTACACCGATAAACACATCTTT.

Only a few counts were recorded for this clone. TCRdb's protein for this DNA is that of a much larger clone and differs from the translation at residue 6, likely a read error; the protein shown is the DNA translation. The rearrangement links TRDV2 to TRDJ1, with 7 bases fitting TRDD3. Trimming at V came to 2 bases and at J to 2 bases, leaving 7 bases not matched to a gene. The CDR3 consists of 15 residues. From germline, CDR1 is GEAIGNYY and CDR2 EKD. CDR3 residues: CACDRPTGVTDKLIF. As DNA, the CDR3 is TGTGCCTGTGACAGACCCACTGGGGTGACCGATAAACTCATCTTT.

This clone appeared a few times. One base away lies a much larger clone, so this may be a sequencing read error. This sequence joins TRDV2 and TRDJ1; TRDD3 aligns across 7 bases. Per the germline V gene, CDR1 is GEAIGNYY and CDR2 is EKD. V trimming: 0 bases; J trimming: 0 bases; junction bases outside the gene matches: 12. The CDR3 covers 18 residues. The CDR3 coding sequence is TGTGCCTGTGACACCATTGGCGGGGATAGTCCGTACACCGATAAACTCATCTTT. Its protein is CACDTIGGDSPYTDKLIF.

Concerning this clone itself: TCRdb's protein, taken from a much larger clone, differs from this DNA's translation at residue 15, likely owing to a read error; the protein displayed comes from the DNA. The CDR3 sequence: CACDTGRAQMGDRSAKLIF. CDR3 in DNA: TGTGCCTGTGACACCGGTAGGGCTCAGATGGGGGATAGAAGCGCTAAACTCATCTTT. The chain links TRDV2 to TRDJ1; TRDD3 aligns across 9 bases. This CDR3 has 19 residues. The V segment lost 0 bases and the J segment 7 bases; nucleotides outside the gene matches: 20. CDR1 is GEAIGNYY and CDR2 is EKD in the germline V gene.

This clone has just a few counts. This likely traces to a read error, being one base from a far larger clone. In the same sample, other DNA sequences code for this CDR3. This rearrangement joins TRDV2 to TRDJ1; 11 nucleotides agree with TRDD3. The CDR3 sequence is 21 residues long. With 0 bases clipped from V and 5 bases from J, the junction kept 22 bases outside the gene matches. Germline assignment: CDR1 GEAIGNYY and CDR2 EKD. CDR3 DNA: TGTGCCTGTGACACCGTGTCGCTGGGGGATACTTCTACTCAATCCACTGATAAACTCATCTTT. Translated: CACDTVSLGDTSTQSTDKLIF.

This clone came up many times. A much larger clone differs from this one at a single base, so this may be a read error. This chain joins TRDV2 and TRDJ1; D is possibly TRDD3 (6 bases). CDR3 length: 14 residues. The germline V gene encodes CDR1 GEAIGNYY and CDR2 EKD. Trimming removed 0 bases from V and 2 bases from J, with 9 bases in between. This chain's CDR3 is CACDTGGGTDKLIF. The DNA for the CDR3 is TGTGCCTGTGACACCGGAGGGGGAACCGATAAACTCATCTTT.

Ten or more counts support this clone. It differs at one base from a far larger clone, so likely a read error. Other DNA sequences of this sample code for an identical CDR3. The J gene is TRDJ1, the V gene TRDV2; weak D call: TRDD3 (6 bases). Germline loops: CDR1 GEAIGNYY, CDR2 EKD. The CDR3 totals 15 residues. CDR3 sequence: CACDTLGTWSDKLIF. The DNA for the CDR3 is TGTGCCTGCGACACCCTGGGGACGTGGAGCGATAAACTCATCTTT.

The chain couples TRDV2 to TRDJ1; 12 bases match TRDD3. The CDR3 spans 20 residues. CDR1 GEAIGNYY and CDR2 EKD come from the germline V gene. Unmatched junction bases numbered 20, after V lost 2 bases and J lost 5 bases. CDR3 amino acids: CACDSVLGDTSYDLGDKLIF. In nucleotides, the CDR3 is TGTGCCTGTGACAGCGTACTGGGGGATACCTCCTACGACCTGGGGGATAAACTCATCTTT.

Only a few counts were recorded for this clone. A far larger clone is just one base off, so this is likely a read error. The sample carries other DNA sequences with the same CDR3. The V gene is TRDV2, the J gene TRDJ1; 13 bases line up with TRDD3. CDR3 length: 18 residues. Losses at the gene ends were 0 bases for V and 1 base for J; bases not matched to a gene: 7. Germline CDR1 is GEAIGNYY and CDR2 is EKD. CDR3 sequence: CACDTVLGDTRSTDKLIF. CDR3 nucleotide sequence: TGTGCCTGTGACACCGTACTGGGGGATACGAGAAGCACCGATAAACTCATCTTT.

This clone was counted at least ten times. Given a far larger clone just one base away, this is likely a sequencing read error. The rearrangement links TRDV2 to TRDJ1, with TRDD2 matching 8 bases. This CDR3 spans 22 amino acids. J gave up 4 bases and V 0 bases, and 27 bases lay outside the gene matches. CDR1 GEAIGNYY and CDR2 EKD come from the germline V gene. CDR3 protein: CACDTGNLPTSPGLTMRDKLIF. As DNA, the CDR3 is TGTGCCTGTGACACCGGAAATCTTCCTACGTCTCCTGGGCTCACTATGCGCGATAAACTCATCTTT.

This clone was seen many times. The protein TCRdb lists belongs to a much larger clone and differs from this DNA's translation at residue 5, which points to a read error; the protein shown is made from the DNA. The genes are TRDV2 and TRDJ3, with TRDD3 as a possible D gene (6 bases). This CDR3 comprises 17 residues. CDR1 GEAIGNYY and CDR2 EKD come from the germline V gene. V was pared by 3 bases and J by 1 base, with 12 bases between. DNA for the CDR3: TGTGCCTGTGACGCTACTGGGATTTCCTGGGACACCCGACAGATGTTTTTC. It codes for CACDATGISWDTRQMFF.

In its sample, this clone was seen a few times. TCRdb has a much larger clone's protein, which differs at residue 3 from the translation of this DNA, likely because of a read error; what is shown is the protein translated from the DNA. The chain recombines TRDV1 with TRDJ1, with 8 nucleotides matching TRDD3. Germline assignment: CDR1 TSWWSYY and CDR2 QGS. The CDR3 extends over 23 amino acids. Trimming at V came to 11 bases and at J to 2 bases, leaving 37 bases not matched to a gene. The DNA of the CDR3 is TGTGCTATGCCAGGGGACGGCCCCCTGCCGACCATGGGGGATCCCATCGAGACCGATAAACTCATCTTT. Residues: CAMPGDGPLPTMGDPIETDKLIF.